One sample yielded the 30 T cell receptor beta chains listed below, sequenced in a study of T cell responses to AZD1222 COVID-19 vaccine. Clones were read by immunoSEQ multiplex PCR, and TCRdb kept only the in-frame ones, dropping some. The sample holds 65,000 to 80,000 clones; more than 75% are singletons and the top ten take more than 4%. Sequenced here: peripheral blood, sampled on day 0 of AZD1222 vaccination. The source of these receptors is an adult in good health.

This chain joins TRBV5-4 and TRBJ1-2; 7 bases match TRBD1. Germline V CDR1 and CDR2: SGHNT, YYREEE (reference sequence). CDR3 size: 14 residues. V was clipped by 0 bases and J by 8 bases; unmatched bases: 7. The CDR3 sequence: CASSLGGQLTGYTF. The DNA of the CDR3 is TGTGCCAGCAGCTTGGGGGGACAGCTTACCGGCTACACCTTC. Filled out from reference TRBV5-4 and TRBJ1-2, the complete variable domain reads ETGVTQSPTHLIKTRGQQVTLRCSSQSGHNTVSWYQQALGQGPQFIFQYYREEENGRGNFPPRFSGLQFPNYSSELNVNALELDDSALYLCASSLGGQLTGYTFGSGTRLTVV.

The rearrangement joins TRBV2 to TRBJ2-2; unclear D gene. The ends were cut back, 4 bases at V and 2 bases at J, with 11 bases in the middle. The CDR3 runs 15 residues. Germline CDR1 and CDR2: SNHLY and FYNNEI. This chain's CDR3 is CASSVSHLNTGELFF. The CDR3 DNA follows: TGTGCCAGCAGTGTAAGTCACCTAAACACCGGGGAGCTGTTTTTT.

V is TRBV30 and J is TRBJ1-2; D not resolved. The CDR3 is made up of 14 amino acids. Germline CDR1 GTSNPN, CDR2 SVGIG (reference sequence). The germline V and J ends were trimmed by 2 bases and 8 bases, with 18 bases remaining between them. This CDR3 reads CAWSSARWAGGYTF. CDR3 nucleotide sequence: TGTGCCTGGAGTTCAGCCAGATGGGCGGGAGGCTACACCTTC.

The chain recombines TRBV5-4 with TRBJ2-1, with 11 bases aligning to TRBD1. CDR3 length: 15 amino acids. Germline V gene lookup returns CDR1 SGHNT and CDR2 YYREEE (reference sequence). The ends lost 5 bases at V and 7 bases at J; junction bases unmatched: 8. The chain's CDR3 is CASRPPGQGVNEQFF. Written as DNA, the CDR3 is TGTGCCAGCAGACCACCGGGACAGGGGGTGAATGAGCAGTTCTTC. The full variable domain, its missing parts supplied by reference TRBV5-4 and TRBJ2-1, is ETGVTQSPTHLIKTRGQQVTLRCSSQSGHNTVSWYQQALGQGPQFIFQYYREEENGRGNFPPRFSGLQFPNYSSELNVNALELDDSALYLCASRPPGQGVNEQFFGPGTRLTVL.

This sequence joins TRBV7-9 and TRBJ2-1; a possible D gene is TRBD1 (6 bases). CDR3 length: 14 residues. Per germline, CDR1 SEHNR and CDR2 FQNEAQ (reference sequence). Deletions cut 5 bases from V and 14 bases from J, with 22 bases between. CDR3 loop: CASSTTVQGSGEFF. The CDR3 DNA follows: TGTGCCAGCAGCACTACGGTACAGGGTTCTGGGGAGTTCTTC.

This clone showed up just a few times. The chain carries TRBV29-1 and TRBJ1-1; D might be TRBD1 (6 bases). There are 13 residues in the CDR3. The germline V gene encodes CDR1 SQVTM and CDR2 ANQGSEA. Trimming cost V 3 bases and J 3 bases, with 11 bases left between them. The DNA for the CDR3 is TGCAGCGTTGATACGGGGGCGGACACTGAAGCTTTCTTT. It codes for CSVDTGADTEAFF.

The chain recombines TRBV30 with TRBJ1-1; D not certain. The CDR3 has 10 residues. V shed 3 bases and J shed 1 base, with 0 bases lying between them. Germline-derived CDR1 and CDR2 are GTSNPN and SVGIG (reference sequence). In DNA form, the CDR3 reads TGTGCCTGGAGGAACACTGAAGCTTTCTTT. Translated, it gives CAWRNTEAFF.

In this sample, this clone turned up a few times. The rearrangement uses TRBV5-8 and TRBJ2-2; 7 bases map to TRBD1. Looked up from germline, CDR1 is SGHTS and CDR2 is YDEGEE. The junction had 5 bases not matched to a gene; V was cut back by 3 bases and J by 3 bases. This CDR3 has 15 residues. In nucleotides, the CDR3 is TGTGCCAGCAGCTCGACAGGGAAGTACACCGGGGAGCTGTTTTTT. Protein product: CASSSTGKYTGELFF.

The chain couples TRBV4-1 to TRBJ1-1; D perhaps matches TRBD1 (6 bases). The CDR3 runs 17 residues. Germline-derived CDR1 and CDR2 are MGHRA and YSYEKL. With 0 bases removed from V and 1 base from J, the gap between germline ends came to 15 bases. The CDR3 DNA reads TGCGCCAGCAGCCAAGATCCAGGGGCAGGGTGGAACACTGAAGCTTTCTTT. It is translated as CASSQDPGAGWNTEAFF.

The chain has TRBV2 and TRBJ1-2; no firm D call. This CDR3 spans 12 amino acids. V was shortened by 6 bases and J by 7 bases, with 12 bases between the two germline ends. Germline-derived CDR1 and CDR2 are SNHLY and FYNNEI. CDR3 in DNA: TGTGCCAGCAGAGGGCCCCCGGCTGGCTACACCTTC. Its translation is CASRGPPAGYTF.

The chain recombines TRBV28 with TRBJ2-3; 8 bases are a match to TRBD2. The germline V gene has CDR1 MDHEN and CDR2 SYDVKM. Trimming removed 6 bases from V and 1 base from J; junction bases left unmatched: 6. The CDR3 consists of 15 residues. CDR3 protein: CASRSGGAGTDTQYF. As DNA, the CDR3 is TGTGCCAGCAGATCCGGGGGGGCCGGCACAGATACGCAGTATTTT.

The J gene is TRBJ1-1, the V gene TRBV4-1; D gene uncertain. The CDR3 is made up of 13 amino acids. V was pared by 2 bases and J by 4 bases, with 8 bases between. CDR1 and CDR2 (germline): MGHRA, YSYEKL. In nucleotides, the CDR3 is TGCGCCAGCAGCCAAAGGATTGGCACTGAAGCTTTCTTT. Its translation: CASSQRIGTEAFF.

The chain couples TRBV10-3 to TRBJ2-6, with TRBD2 identical over 8 bases. The CDR3 consists of 18 residues. Germline V lookup: CDR1 ENHRY, CDR2 SYGVKD. V was pared by 3 bases and J by 0 bases, with 7 bases of the junction left unmatched. CDR3 nucleotide sequence: TGTGCCATCAGTGACCGGGCGGGGGGAACCTCTGGGGCCAACGTCCTGACTTTC. Its translation: CAISDRAGGTSGANVLTF.

This clone was counted only a few times. The chain joins TRBV7-3 to TRBJ1-1, with D uncertain. This CDR3 is built from 13 residues. V lost 2 bases to trimming and J lost 5 bases, with 9 bases between them. Germline V lookup: CDR1 SGHTA, CDR2 FQGTGA. CDR3 DNA sequence: TGTGCCAGCAGCTTAGGACGAGAAACTGAAGCTTTCTTT. Its protein is CASSLGRETEAFF.

The chain links TRBV28 to TRBJ1-5; D gene ambiguous. V lost 7 bases and J lost 3, with 10 bases in between. Germline V CDR1 and CDR2: MDHEN, SYDVKM. This CDR3 contains 13 residues. Here the CDR3 DNA reads TGTGCCAGCACCCCCCCCCTCAATCAGCCCCAGCATTTT. It codes for CASTPPLNQPQHF. Based on the CDR3 plus reference TRBV28 and TRBJ1-5, the full variable domain is DVKVTQSSRYLVKRTGEKVFLECVQDMDHENMFWYRQDPGLGLRLIYFSYDVKMKEKGDIPEGYSVSREKKERFSLILESASTNQTSMYLCASTPPLNQPQHFGDGTRLSIL.

The V and J genes are TRBV6-5 and TRBJ1-2, with TRBD1 matching 12 bases. This CDR3 is built from 14 residues. With 6 bases clipped from V and 4 bases from J, the junction kept 3 bases outside the gene matches. Germline CDR1 and CDR2: MNHEY and SVGAGI. CDR3: CASRGTGGGYGYTF. The DNA for the CDR3 is TGTGCCAGCAGGGGGACAGGGGGCGGCTATGGCTACACCTTC.

The rearrangement joins TRBV30 to TRBJ1-6; perhaps TRBD1 as D (5 bases). CDR1 is GTSNPN and CDR2 is SVGIG in the germline V gene (reference sequence). The CDR3 loop spans 16 amino acids. The V and J ends lost 2 bases and 5 bases respectively, with 16 bases between them. The CDR3 DNA reads as TGTGCCTGGAGTACGGACGGATGGGGGAATAATTCACCCCTCCACTTT. Its protein is CAWSTDGWGNNSPLHF.

V gene TRBV18 combines with J gene TRBJ1-2; TRBD1 might be the D (6 bases). V lost 0 bases to trimming and J lost 3 bases, with 11 bases between them. Germline loops: CDR1 KGHSH, CDR2 LQKENI. This CDR3 has 15 residues. The CDR3: CASSPPSRQDYGYTF. For the CDR3, the DNA is TGTGCCAGCTCACCACCTTCCCGACAGGACTATGGCTACACCTTC.

The chain carries TRBV6-5 and TRBJ1-1, with 7 bases matching TRBD1. The V gene's germline CDR1 is MNHEY and CDR2 SVGAGI. J gave up 8 bases and V 2 bases, and 8 bases lay outside the gene matches. The CDR3 contains 14 residues. CDR3 amino acids: CASSYRPTGEEAFF. CDR3 coding DNA: TGTGCCAGCAGTTACCGCCCCACAGGGGAGGAAGCTTTCTTT.

The chain is built from TRBV18 and TRBJ2-7; possibly TRBD2 for D (5 bases). The CDR3 totals 13 residues. Germline CDR1 reads KGHSH; CDR2 reads LQKENI. The V and J ends lost 2 bases and 7 bases respectively, with 12 bases between them. The CDR3 is CASSPKASLEQYF. CDR3 nucleotides: TGTGCCAGCTCACCAAAGGCTAGCTTGGAGCAGTACTTC.

The rearrangement uses TRBV19 and TRBJ2-2; D is perhaps TRBD1 (5 bases). The CDR3 has 16 amino acids. V was cut by 3 bases and J by 4 bases, with 15 bases left in between. CDR1 is LNHDA, CDR2 SQIVND, per germline (reference sequence). The CDR3 sequence is CASSIGDSPSTGELFF. The CDR3 region has the DNA TGTGCCAGTAGTATTGGAGACAGTCCGAGCACCGGGGAGCTGTTTTTT.

The gene calls are TRBV15 and TRBJ1-1, with 9 bases matching TRBD1. There are 14 residues in the CDR3. The V gene's germline CDR1 is LNHNV and CDR2 YYDKDF (reference sequence). J lost 6 bases, V lost 5 bases, and 7 bases had no gene match. The CDR3 reads CATSGGQGRAEAFF. The CDR3 DNA sequence: TGTGCCACCAGCGGAGGACAGGGGAGGGCTGAAGCTTTCTTT.

The chain uses TRBV6-5 and TRBJ1-6, with unresolved D. The CDR3 extends over 15 amino acids. The germline V and J ends were trimmed by 6 bases and 4 bases, with 13 bases remaining between them. The germline V gene encodes CDR1 MNHEY and CDR2 SVGAGI. Written as DNA, the CDR3 is TGTGCCAGCAGCCGGGCTGGGGATTATAATTCACCCCTCCACTTT. Translation: CASSRAGDYNSPLHF.

V gene TRBV25-1 combines with J gene TRBJ2-5, with a tentative D call TRBD1 (6 bases). The germline V gene has CDR1 MGHDK and CDR2 SYGVNS. The CDR3 spans 12 residues. The V end lost 5 bases, the J end lost 5 bases, and 9 bases lay between the germline ends. CDR3 residues: CASSQGGETQYF. The CDR3 bases are TGTGCCAGCAGTCAAGGGGGTGAGACCCAGTACTTC. Full variable domain (outside the CDR3, taken from reference TRBV25-1 and TRBJ2-5): EADIYQTPRYLVIGTGKKITLECSQTMGHDKMYWYQQDPGMELHLIHYSYGVNSTEKGDLSSESTVSRIRTEHFPLTLESARPSHTSQYLCASSQGGETQYFGPGTRLLVL.

The chain couples TRBV4-3 to TRBJ2-7; 12 bases are shared with TRBD2. This CDR3 contains 17 residues. Germline loops: CDR1 LGHNA, CDR2 YSLEER. Losses at the gene ends were 0 bases for V and 4 bases for J; bases not matched to a gene: 7. This chain's CDR3 is CASSQDLPSGRVYEQYF. CDR3 nucleotides: TGCGCCAGCAGCCAAGATCTACCTAGCGGGAGGGTTTACGAGCAGTACTTC.

The V and J genes are TRBV5-1 and TRBJ1-3; 7 positions match TRBD1. J lost 0 bases, V lost 4 bases, and 4 bases had no gene match. CDR3 length: 15 amino acids. Looked up from germline, CDR1 is SGHRS and CDR2 is YFSETQ. The CDR3 region is CASSPGTVSGNTIYF. DNA for the CDR3: TGCGCCAGCAGCCCCGGGACAGTCTCTGGAAACACCATATATTTT.

The genes are TRBV9 and TRBJ1-2; D is undetermined. This CDR3 spans 14 amino acids. The V end lost 4 bases, the J end lost 3 bases, and 13 bases lay between the germline ends. Germline loops: CDR1 SGDLS, CDR2 YYNGEE. Here the CDR3 DNA reads TGTGCCAGCAGCCCCCGGGCCTGGGACTATGGCTACACCTTC. It yields the protein CASSPRAWDYGYTF.

V gene TRBV5-1 combines with J gene TRBJ1-6; the D gene is possibly TRBD1 (5 bases). Germline V gene lookup returns CDR1 SGHRS and CDR2 YFSETQ. Trimming pared 4 bases from V and 14 bases from J, leaving 16 bases between. The CDR3 has 13 amino acids. This CDR3 reads CASSTRGRVALHF. The CDR3, as DNA: TGCGCCAGCAGCACCCGGGGCCGAGTAGCCCTCCACTTT.

About this clone: This may stem from a read error, because a much larger clone lies one nucleotide away. Other DNA sequences in the sample encode the same CDR3. The chain carries TRBV7-9 and TRBJ1-2; D unresolved. The CDR3 contains 13 residues. V lost 1 base to trimming and J lost 4 bases, with 7 bases between them. Germline V lookup: CDR1 SEHNR, CDR2 FQNEAQ (reference sequence). The DNA for the CDR3 is TGTGCCAGCAGCTTAGAGACATGCTATGGCTACACCTTC. As protein: CASSLETCYGYTF.

This rearrangement joins TRBV7-9 to TRBJ1-2; D not resolved. Germline V gene sequence: CDR1 SEHNR, CDR2 FQNEAQ (reference sequence). V was cut by 2 bases and J by 6 bases, with 10 bases left in between. The CDR3 runs 13 residues. CDR3 coding DNA: TGTGCCAGCAGCTTATCCCCCTCGAATGGCTACACCTTC. Its protein product is CASSLSPSNGYTF.